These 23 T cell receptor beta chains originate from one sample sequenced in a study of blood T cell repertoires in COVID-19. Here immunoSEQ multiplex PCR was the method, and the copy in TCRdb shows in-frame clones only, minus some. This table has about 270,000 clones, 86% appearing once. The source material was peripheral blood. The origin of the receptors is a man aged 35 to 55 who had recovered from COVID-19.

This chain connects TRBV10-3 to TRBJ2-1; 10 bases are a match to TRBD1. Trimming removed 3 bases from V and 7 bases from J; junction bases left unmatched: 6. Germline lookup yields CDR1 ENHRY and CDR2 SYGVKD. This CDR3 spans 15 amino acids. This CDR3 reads CAISDRDRGENEQFF. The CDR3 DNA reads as TGTGCCATCAGTGACAGGGACAGGGGTGAAAATGAGCAGTTCTTC.

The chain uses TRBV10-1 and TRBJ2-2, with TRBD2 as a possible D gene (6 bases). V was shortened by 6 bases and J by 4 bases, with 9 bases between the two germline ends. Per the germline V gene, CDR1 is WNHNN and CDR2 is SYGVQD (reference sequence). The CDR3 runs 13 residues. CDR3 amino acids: CASRPGGTGELFF. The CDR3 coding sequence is TGCGCCAGCAGGCCCGGGGGCACCGGGGAGCTGTTTTTT.

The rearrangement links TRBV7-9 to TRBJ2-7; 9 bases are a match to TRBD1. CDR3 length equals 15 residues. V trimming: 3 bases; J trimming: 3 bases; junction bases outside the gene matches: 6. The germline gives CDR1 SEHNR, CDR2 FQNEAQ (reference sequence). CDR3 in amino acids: CASSFTGTGFYEQYF. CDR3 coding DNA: TGTGCCAGCAGCTTCACCGGGACAGGGTTCTACGAGCAGTACTTC. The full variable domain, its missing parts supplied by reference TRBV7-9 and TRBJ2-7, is DTGVSQNPRHKITKRGQNVTFRCDPISEHNRLYWYRQTLGQGPEFLTYFQNEAQLEKSRLLSDRFSAERPKGSFSTLEIQRTEQGDSAMYLCASSFTGTGFYEQYFGPGTRLTVT.

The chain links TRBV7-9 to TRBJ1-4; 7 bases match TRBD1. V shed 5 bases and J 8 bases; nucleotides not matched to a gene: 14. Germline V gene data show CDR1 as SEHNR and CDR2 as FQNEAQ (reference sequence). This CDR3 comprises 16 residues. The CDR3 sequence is CASSIIAGTVGEKLFF. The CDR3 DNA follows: TGTGCCAGCAGCATCATCGCCGGGACAGTCGGGGAAAAACTGTTTTTT. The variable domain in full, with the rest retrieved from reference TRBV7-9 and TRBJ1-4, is DTGVSQNPRHKITKRGQNVTFRCDPISEHNRLYWYRQTLGQGPEFLTYFQNEAQLEKSRLLSDRFSAERPKGSFSTLEIQRTEQGDSAMYLCASSIIAGTVGEKLFFGSGTQLSVL.

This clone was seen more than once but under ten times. CDR3 nucleotides: TGTGCCAGCAGTTTGGGGCCTGGGGGCAATCAGCCCCAGCATTTT. Its protein product is CASSLGPGGNQPQHF. The chain combines TRBV27 with TRBJ1-5; weak D call: TRBD1 (5 bases). With 3 bases removed from V and 2 bases from J, the gap between germline ends came to 11 bases. CDR3 size: 15 residues. Germline values: CDR1 MNHEY, CDR2 SMNVEV (reference sequence).

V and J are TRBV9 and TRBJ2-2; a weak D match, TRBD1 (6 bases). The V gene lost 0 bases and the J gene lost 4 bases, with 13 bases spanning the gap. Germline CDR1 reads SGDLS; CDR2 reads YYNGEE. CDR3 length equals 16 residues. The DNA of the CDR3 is TGTGCCAGCAGCGTAGCCCAGGGGTATTTCACCGGGGAGCTGTTTTTT. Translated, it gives CASSVAQGYFTGELFF.

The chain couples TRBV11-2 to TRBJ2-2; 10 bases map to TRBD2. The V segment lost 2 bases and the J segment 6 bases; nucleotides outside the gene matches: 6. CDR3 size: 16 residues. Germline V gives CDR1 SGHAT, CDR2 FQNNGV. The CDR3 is CASSLLLAGSPGELFF. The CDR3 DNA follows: TGTGCCAGCAGCTTATTACTAGCGGGATCCCCCGGGGAGCTGTTTTTT. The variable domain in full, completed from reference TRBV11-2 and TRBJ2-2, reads EAGVAQSPRYKIIEKRQSVAFWCNPISGHATLYWYQQILGQGPKLLIQFQNNGVVDDSQLPKDRFSAERLKGVDSTLKIQPAKLEDSAVYLCASSLLLAGSPGELFFGEGSRLTVL.

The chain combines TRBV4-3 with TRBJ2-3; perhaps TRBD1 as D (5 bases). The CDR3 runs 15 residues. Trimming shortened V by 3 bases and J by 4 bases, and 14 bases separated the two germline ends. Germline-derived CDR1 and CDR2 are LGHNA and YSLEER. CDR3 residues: CASSHSFRGPDTQYF. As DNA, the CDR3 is TGCGCCAGCAGCCACTCCTTTAGGGGCCCAGATACGCAGTATTTT.

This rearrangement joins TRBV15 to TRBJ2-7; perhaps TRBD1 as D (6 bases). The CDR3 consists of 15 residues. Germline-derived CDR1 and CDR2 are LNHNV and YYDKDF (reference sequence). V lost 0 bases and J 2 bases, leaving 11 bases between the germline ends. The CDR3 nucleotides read TGTGCCACCAGCAGAGAGCCGACAGGCCCCTACGAGCAGTACTTC. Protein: CATSREPTGPYEQYF.

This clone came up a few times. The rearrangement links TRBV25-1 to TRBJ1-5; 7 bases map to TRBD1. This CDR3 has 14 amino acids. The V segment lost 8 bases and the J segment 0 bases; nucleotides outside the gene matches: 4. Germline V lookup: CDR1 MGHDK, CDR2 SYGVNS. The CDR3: CASGTAYSNQPQHF. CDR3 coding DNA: TGTGCCAGCGGGACAGCTTATAGCAATCAGCCCCAGCATTTT.

CDR3 sequence reads: CASSLGRGYEQYF. The CDR3 DNA sequence: TGTGCCAGCAGCTTAGGGCGGGGCTACGAGCAGTACTTC. V usage is TRBV7-2 and J usage is TRBJ2-7, with D tentatively TRBD2 (6 bases). V lost 1 base, J lost 3 bases, and 7 bases lay in between. Germline lookup yields CDR1 SGHTA and CDR2 FQGNSA. The CDR3 loop spans 13 amino acids.

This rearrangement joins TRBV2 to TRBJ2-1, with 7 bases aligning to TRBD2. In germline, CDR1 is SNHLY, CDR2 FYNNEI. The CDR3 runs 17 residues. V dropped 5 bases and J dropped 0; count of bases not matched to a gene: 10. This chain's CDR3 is CASSSSLRGSSYNEQFF. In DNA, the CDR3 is TGTGCCAGCAGTTCCTCCCTGCGGGGGAGCTCCTACAATGAGCAGTTCTTC.

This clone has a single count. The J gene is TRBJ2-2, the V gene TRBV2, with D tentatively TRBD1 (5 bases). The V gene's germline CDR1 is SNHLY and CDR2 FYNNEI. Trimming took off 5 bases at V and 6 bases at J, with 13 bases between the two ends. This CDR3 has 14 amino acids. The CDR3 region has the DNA TGTGCCAGCAGTTTCAGGGTTGTCGCCGGGGAGCTGTTTTTT. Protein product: CASSFRVVAGELFF. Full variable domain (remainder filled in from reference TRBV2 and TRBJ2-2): EPEVTQTPSHQVTQMGQEVILRCVPISNHLYFYWYRQILGQKVEFLVSFYNNEISEKSEIFDDQFSVERPDGSNFTLKIRSTKLEDSAMYFCASSFRVVAGELFFGEGSRLTVL.

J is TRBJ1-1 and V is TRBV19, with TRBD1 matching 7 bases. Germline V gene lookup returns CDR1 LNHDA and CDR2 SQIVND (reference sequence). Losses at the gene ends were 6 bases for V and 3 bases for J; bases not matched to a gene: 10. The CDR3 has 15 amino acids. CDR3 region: CASSVQGLPDTEAFF. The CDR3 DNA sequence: TGTGCCAGTAGCGTACAGGGGCTGCCGGACACTGAAGCTTTCTTT.

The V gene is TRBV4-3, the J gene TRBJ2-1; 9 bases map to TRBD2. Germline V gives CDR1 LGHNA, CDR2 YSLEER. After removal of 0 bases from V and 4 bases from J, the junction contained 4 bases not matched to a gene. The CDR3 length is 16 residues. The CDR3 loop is CASSQEGSGRYNEQFF. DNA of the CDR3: TGCGCCAGCAGCCAAGAAGGCAGCGGGAGGTACAATGAGCAGTTCTTC.

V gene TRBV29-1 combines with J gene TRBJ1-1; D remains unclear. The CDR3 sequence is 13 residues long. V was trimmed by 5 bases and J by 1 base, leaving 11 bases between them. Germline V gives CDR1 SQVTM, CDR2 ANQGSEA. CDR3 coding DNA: TGCAGCGTTAGAGAGTTTACGAACACTGAAGCTTTCTTT. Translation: CSVREFTNTEAFF. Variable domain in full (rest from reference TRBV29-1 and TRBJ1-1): SAVISQKPSRDICQRGTSLTIQCQVDSQVTMMFWYRQQPGQSLTLIATANQGSEATYESGFVIDKFPISRPNLTFSTLTVSNMSPEDSSIYLCSVREFTNTEAFFGQGTRLTVV.

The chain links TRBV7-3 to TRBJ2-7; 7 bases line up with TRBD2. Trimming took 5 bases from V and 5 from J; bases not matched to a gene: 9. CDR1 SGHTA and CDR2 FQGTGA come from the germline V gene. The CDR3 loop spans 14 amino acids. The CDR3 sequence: CASSAGGSAHEQYF. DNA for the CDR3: TGTGCCAGCAGCGCGGGCGGGAGCGCCCACGAGCAGTACTTC.

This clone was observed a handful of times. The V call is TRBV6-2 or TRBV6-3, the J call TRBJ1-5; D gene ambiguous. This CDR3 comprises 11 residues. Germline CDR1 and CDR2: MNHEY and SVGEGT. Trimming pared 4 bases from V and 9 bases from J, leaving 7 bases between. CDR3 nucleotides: TGTGCCAGCAGTTCCGGTCGGCCCCAGCATTTT. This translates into CASSSGRPQHF.

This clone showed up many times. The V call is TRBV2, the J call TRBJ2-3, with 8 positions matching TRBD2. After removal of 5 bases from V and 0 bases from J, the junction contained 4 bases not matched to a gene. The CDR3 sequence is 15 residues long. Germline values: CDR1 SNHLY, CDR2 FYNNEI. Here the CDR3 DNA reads TGTGCCAGCAGTCCTAGCGGGCTTAGCACAGATACGCAGTATTTT. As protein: CASSPSGLSTDTQYF.

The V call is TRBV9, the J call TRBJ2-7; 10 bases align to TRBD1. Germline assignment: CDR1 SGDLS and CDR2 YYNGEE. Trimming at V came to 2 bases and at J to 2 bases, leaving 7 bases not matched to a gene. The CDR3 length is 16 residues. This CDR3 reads CASSVGAGTGAYEQYF. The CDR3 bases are TGTGCCAGCAGCGTGGGAGCCGGGACAGGGGCCTACGAGCAGTACTTC.

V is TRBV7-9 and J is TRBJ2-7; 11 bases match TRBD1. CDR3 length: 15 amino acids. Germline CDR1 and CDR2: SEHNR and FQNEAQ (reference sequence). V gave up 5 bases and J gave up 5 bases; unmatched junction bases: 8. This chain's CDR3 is CASSVPGQGENEQYF. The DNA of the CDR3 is TGTGCCAGCAGCGTCCCGGGACAGGGGGAGAACGAGCAGTACTTC.

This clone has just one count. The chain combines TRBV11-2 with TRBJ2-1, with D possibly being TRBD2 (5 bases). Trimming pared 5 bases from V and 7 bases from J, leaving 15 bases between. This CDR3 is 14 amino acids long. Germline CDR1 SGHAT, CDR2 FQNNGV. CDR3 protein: CASSPEPSPNEQFF. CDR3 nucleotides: TGTGCCAGCAGCCCGGAACCTAGCCCGAATGAGCAGTTCTTC.

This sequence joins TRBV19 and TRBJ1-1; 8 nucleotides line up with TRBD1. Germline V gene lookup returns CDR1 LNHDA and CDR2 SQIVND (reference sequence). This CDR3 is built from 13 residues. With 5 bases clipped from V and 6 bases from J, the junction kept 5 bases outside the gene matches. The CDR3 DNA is TGTGCCAGTAGTCCACAGACAGGGGCTGAAGCTTTCTTT. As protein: CASSPQTGAEAFF.